Given below is one TCR beta chain in context. The source of the sample is a study of blood T cell repertoires in COVID-19. The germline V gene has CDR1 SGHDN and CDR2 FVKESK. This CDR3 comprises 14 residues. With 4 bases removed from V and 1 base from J, the gap between germline ends came to 10 bases. Some clones are missing from TCRdb's copy, which holds only in-frame ones; the method was immunoSEQ multiplex PCR. The profile covers 120,000 to 150,000 clones, with about nine tenths appearing a single time and about 2% taken by the ten largest. This sequence was found in a human donor in a cohort sampled during active COVID-19. The sample comprised peripheral blood. This sequence joins TRBV14 and TRBJ2-5, with unresolved D. The CDR3 DNA reads TGTGCCAGCAGCCGGTCCTTACTCCAAGAGACCCAGTACTTC. Protein product: CASSRSLLQETQYF.